This T cell receptor (beta chain) derives from a study of blood T cells in healthy people across ages. Isolated per sample were at least 6 million PBMCs. A minimum of 6 micrograms of total RNA was extracted per sample. Study observations and caveats: A roughly linear fall in TCR beta diversity per million T cells was seen with increasing age. Both higher diversity and more naive CD4+ cells marked long-lived donors when set against aged donors.

A J-beta primer mix and a sample-barcoded 5' primer were used in a second PCR of roughly 6 to 12 cycles. One entry per CDR3 protein results from TCRdb running MiXCR on the 5' RACE reads. This table has 1.5 million to 2 million distinct CDR3 sequences, roughly a third appearing once. The V and J ends lost 6 bases and 6 bases respectively, with 20 bases between them. Germline CDR1 and CDR2: SGHRS and YFSETQ. The CDR3 is 15 amino acids. As to this clonotype: Its antigen is not identified.

The TCR originated in a woman aged 25 to 39 in good health. The V and J genes are TRBV5-1 and TRBJ2-3; D might be TRBD1 or TRBD2, each matching 5 bases. The material sequenced was blood. CDR3 sequence: CASTFRWPRDDTQYF. Written as DNA, the CDR3 is TGCGCCAGCACCTTCCGTTGGCCCCGGGACGATACGCAGTATTTT.